These 16 T cell receptor beta chains share one sample of origin, sequenced in a study of T cells in Graves' hyperthyroidism and ophthalmopathy. The source material, RNA transcripts, was used to amplify TCR beta CDR3 regions. When the TCR CDR3 underwent first-round RT-PCR, the HTBI primer set was used. One entry per CDR3 protein results from TCRdb running MiXCR on the multiplex PCR reads. The sample gives hundreds of thousands of distinct CDR3 sequences, roughly 13% of which show up once; around 30% is in the top ten. The sample comprised blood. These receptors all come from a man aged 50-60 years with Graves' ophthalmopathy.

V gene TRBV28 combines with J gene TRBJ2-1; 7 nucleotides match TRBD1. Per germline, CDR1 MDHEN and CDR2 SYDVKM. The J segment lost 0 bases and the V segment lost 6 bases, leaving 8 bases of the junction unmatched. The CDR3 covers 16 residues. This CDR3 is CASSPGQASSYNEQFF. The CDR3 DNA is TGTGCCAGCAGCCCCGGACAGGCCAGCTCCTACAATGAGCAGTTCTTC.

This clonotype has only a few counts. The gene calls are TRBV9 and TRBJ2-3; D not certain. This CDR3 region has 15 residues. Germline values: CDR1 SGDLS, CDR2 YYNGEE. V shed 4 bases and J shed 2 bases, with 14 bases lying between them. The CDR3, as DNA: TGTGCCAGCAGCCCGCGGCCTCTTTCCACAGATACGCAGTATTTT. Its protein is CASSPRPLSTDTQYF.

The gene calls are TRBV20-1 and TRBJ2-5; 7 bases fit TRBD1. Germline CDR1 DFQATT, CDR2 SNEGSKA (reference sequence). V was pared by 5 bases and J by 2 bases, with 11 bases of the junction left unmatched. The CDR3 runs 15 residues. The CDR3 sequence: CSAGLGRGLQETQYF. CDR3 DNA sequence: TGCAGTGCTGGTTTAGGCAGGGGGTTACAAGAGACCCAGTACTTC.

There are many counts of this clonotype. The chain is built from TRBV5-1 and TRBJ2-7; 7 bases fit TRBD1. The CDR3 is 16 amino acids. The V gene's germline CDR1 is SGHRS and CDR2 YFSETQ. Trimming cost V 2 bases and J 5 bases; bases outside gene matches: 13. CDR3 loop: CASSFVQGSLSNEQYF. As DNA, the CDR3 is TGCGCCAGCAGCTTCGTACAGGGGTCTCTGTCCAACGAGCAGTACTTC.

There are many counts of this clonotype. V gene TRBV5-1 combines with J gene TRBJ2-3, with D maybe TRBD1 (5 bases). This CDR3 has 14 amino acids. Trimming stripped 7 bases from V and 5 bases from J, with 17 bases between. Per the germline V gene, CDR1 is SGHRS and CDR2 is YFSETQ. CDR3: CASASHPGQDTQYF. CDR3 DNA: TGCGCCAGCGCCTCGCACCCAGGGCAAGATACGCAGTATTTT.

This clonotype came up a few times. The rearrangement joins TRBV14 to TRBJ2-1; D tentatively reads TRBD1 or TRBD2 (5 bases each). This CDR3 is built from 16 residues. Germline assignment: CDR1 SGHDN and CDR2 FVKESK. The V end lost 1 base, the J end lost 6 bases, and 16 bases lay between the germline ends. DNA for the CDR3: TGTGCCAGCAGCCAAGGTAGGGGACGAGCTCCCAATGAGCAGTTCTTC. Translated, it gives CASSQGRGRAPNEQFF.

This clonotype has a count of ten or more. The genes are TRBV28 and TRBJ2-2; D is possibly TRBD2 (6 bases). Germline V gene sequence: CDR1 MDHEN, CDR2 SYDVKM. This CDR3 has 16 residues. Trimming stripped 6 bases from V and 8 bases from J, with 22 bases between. The CDR3 DNA sequence: TGTGCCAGCAGATGGGGCCTCCGACGGGGGAAAGGGGAGCTGTTTTTT. It translates to CASRWGLRRGKGELFF. Full variable domain (outside the CDR3, taken from reference TRBV28 and TRBJ2-2): DVKVTQSSRYLVKRTGEKVFLECVQDMDHENMFWYRQDPGLGLRLIYFSYDVKMKEKGDIPEGYSVSREKKERFSLILESASTNQTSMYLCASRWGLRRGKGELFFGEGSRLTVL.

In its sample, this clonotype was seen many times. This chain uses TRBV7-9 with TRBJ1-1; D is undetermined. Trimming stripped 0 bases from V and 4 bases from J, with 9 bases between. Germline CDR1 and CDR2: SEHNR and FQNEAQ (reference sequence). This CDR3 spans 14 amino acids. CDR3 in amino acids: CASSLAGEGTEAFF. The CDR3 DNA sequence: TGTGCCAGCAGCTTAGCGGGTGAGGGCACTGAAGCTTTCTTT.

This clonotype was seen ten or more times. The gene calls are TRBV20-1 and TRBJ2-1; 10 bases line up with TRBD2. CDR3 length equals 15 residues. The V segment lost 0 bases and the J segment 2 bases; nucleotides outside the gene matches: 1. The V gene's germline CDR1 is DFQATT and CDR2 SNEGSKA (reference sequence). In nucleotides, the CDR3 is TGCAGTGCTAGAGACGGACTAGCGGCCTACAATGAGCAGTTCTTC. This gives the protein CSARDGLAAYNEQFF.

CDR3 in DNA: TGTGCCACCAAGACAGTAAATTCACCCCTCCACTTT. Its protein is CATKTVNSPLHF. V and J are TRBV6-1 and TRBJ1-6; D perhaps matches TRBD1 (5 bases). CDR3 length equals 12 residues. Germline assignment: CDR1 MNHNS and CDR2 SASEGT. Trimming shortened V by 10 bases and J by 7 bases, and 11 bases separated the two germline ends.

The rearrangement uses TRBV9 and TRBJ2-1, with D possibly TRBD2 on 5 matching bases. The germline V gene has CDR1 SGDLS and CDR2 YYNGEE. The CDR3 spans 16 residues. Trimming stripped 5 bases from V and 0 bases from J, with 15 bases between. The CDR3 protein is CASSYGVLSSYNEQFF. Written as DNA, the CDR3 is TGTGCCAGCAGTTACGGGGTCCTAAGCTCCTACAATGAGCAGTTCTTC.

This clonotype was counted a few times. It may be a read error: a sequence one base away is much more abundant. The rearrangement links TRBV7-9 to TRBJ2-1, with TRBD2 matching 9 bases. The CDR3 is made up of 16 amino acids. Per germline, CDR1 SEHNR and CDR2 FQNEAQ (reference sequence). The CDR3 nucleotides read TGTGCCGGCAGCCCCAGGGGGACTAGCCGAAGATATGAGCAGTTCTTC. Translated, it gives CAGSPRGTSRRYEQFF.

This clonotype has at least ten counts. The rearrangement joins TRBV12-3 or TRBV12-4 to TRBJ2-7, with 13 positions matching TRBD2. The V segment lost 3 bases and the J segment 7 bases; nucleotides outside the gene matches: 12. CDR3 length: 17 residues. The CDR3, as DNA: TGTGCCAGCAGTTTCGGCTTCGGGGGGACTAGCGGGATAGAGCAGTACTTC. Protein product: CASSFGFGGTSGIEQYF.

This clonotype was found a few times. One end of the junction varies from germline; a read error may be responsible. The chain employs TRBV28 and TRBJ2-1; 9 nucleotides match TRBD2. From germline, CDR1 is MDHEN and CDR2 SYDVKM. The CDR3 length is 15 residues. Here the CDR3 DNA reads TGTGCCGCGGGGGGGCGCGGAGCCCGGAGGGATGAGCAGCTCTTC. Amino acids: CAAGGRGARRDEQLF. Full variable domain (rest looked up from reference TRBV28 and TRBJ2-1): DVKVTQSSRYLVKRTGEKVFLECVQDMDHENMFWYRQDPGLGLRLIYFSYDVKMKEKGDIPEGYSVSREKKERFSLILESASTNQTSMYLCAAGGRGARRDEQLFGPGTRLTVL.

At least ten counts were recorded for this clonotype. This rearrangement joins TRBV28 to TRBJ2-3; a weak D match, TRBD2 (5 bases). V gave up 4 bases and J gave up 10 bases, with 6 bases separating them. This CDR3 has 10 amino acids. Looked up from germline, CDR1 is MDHEN and CDR2 is SYDVKM. CDR3 sequence reads: CASSSLAQYF. The CDR3 region has the DNA TGTGCCAGCAGTTCACTAGCGCAGTATTTT.

This clonotype was counted at least ten times. This sequence joins TRBV12-5 and TRBJ2-7; TRBD2 matches 7 bases. Per the germline V gene, CDR1 is LGHNT and CDR2 is FRNRAP. Trimming removed 2 bases from V and 2 bases from J; junction bases left unmatched: 18. The CDR3 length is 19 residues. CDR3 residues: CASGLFPMILQREPYEQYF. The CDR3, as DNA: TGTGCTAGTGGTTTGTTCCCAATGATCCTCCAGCGGGAACCCTACGAGCAGTACTTC. Based on the CDR3 plus reference TRBV12-5 and TRBJ2-7, the full variable domain is DARVTQTPRHKVTEMGQEVTMRCQPILGHNTVFWYRQTMMQGLELLAYFRNRAPLDDSGMPKDRFSAEMPDATLATLKIQPSEPRDSAVYFCASGLFPMILQREPYEQYFGPGTRLTVT.